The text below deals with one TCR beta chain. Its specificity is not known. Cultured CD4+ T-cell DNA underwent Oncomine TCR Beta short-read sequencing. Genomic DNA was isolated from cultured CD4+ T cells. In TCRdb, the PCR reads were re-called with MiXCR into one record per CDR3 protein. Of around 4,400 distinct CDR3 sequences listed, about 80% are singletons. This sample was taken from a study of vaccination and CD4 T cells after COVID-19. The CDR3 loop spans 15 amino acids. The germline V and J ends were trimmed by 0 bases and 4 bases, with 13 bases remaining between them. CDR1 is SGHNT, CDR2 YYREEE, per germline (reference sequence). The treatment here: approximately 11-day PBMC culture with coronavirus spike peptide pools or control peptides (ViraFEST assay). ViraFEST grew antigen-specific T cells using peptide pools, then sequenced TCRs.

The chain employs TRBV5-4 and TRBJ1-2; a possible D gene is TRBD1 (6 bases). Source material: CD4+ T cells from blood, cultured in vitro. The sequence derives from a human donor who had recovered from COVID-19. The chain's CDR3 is CASSLGAGALYGYTF. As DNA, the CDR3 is TGTGCCAGCAGCTTGGGTGCGGGGGCCCTCTATGGCTACACCTTC.